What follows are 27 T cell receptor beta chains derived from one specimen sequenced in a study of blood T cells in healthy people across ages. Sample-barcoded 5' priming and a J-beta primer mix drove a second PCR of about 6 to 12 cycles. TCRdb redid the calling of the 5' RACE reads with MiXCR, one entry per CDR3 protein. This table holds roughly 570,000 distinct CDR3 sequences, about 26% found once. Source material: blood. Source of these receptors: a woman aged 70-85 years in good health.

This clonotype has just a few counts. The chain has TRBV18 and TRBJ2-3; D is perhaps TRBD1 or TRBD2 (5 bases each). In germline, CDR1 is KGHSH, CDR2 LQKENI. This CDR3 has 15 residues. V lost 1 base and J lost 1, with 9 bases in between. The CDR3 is CASSPRGLGTDTQYF. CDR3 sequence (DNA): TGTGCCAGCTCACCACGGGGGTTGGGCACAGATACGCAGTATTTT.

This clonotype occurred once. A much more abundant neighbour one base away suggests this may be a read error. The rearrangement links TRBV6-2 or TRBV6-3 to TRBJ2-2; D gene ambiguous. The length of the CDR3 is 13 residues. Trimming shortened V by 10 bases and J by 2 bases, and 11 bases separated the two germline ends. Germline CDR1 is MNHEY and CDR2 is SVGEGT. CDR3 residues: CAITEVNTGELFF. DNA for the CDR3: TGTGCCATCACGGAAGTAAACACCGGGGAGCTGTTTTTT.

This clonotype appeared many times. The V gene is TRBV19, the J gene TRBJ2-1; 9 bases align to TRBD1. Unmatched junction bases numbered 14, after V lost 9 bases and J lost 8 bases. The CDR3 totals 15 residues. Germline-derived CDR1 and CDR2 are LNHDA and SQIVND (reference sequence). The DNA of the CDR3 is TGTGCCAGCCAGAGAAAGGGACAGGGAAGCTATGAGCAGTTCTTC. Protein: CASQRKGQGSYEQFF.

The DNA of the CDR3 is TGTGCCAGCAGCTTCCGGACAGGGCCCTTGGGGGAGACCCAGTACTTC. Protein sequence: CASSFRTGPLGETQYF. The rearrangement joins TRBV7-2 to TRBJ2-5; the match to TRBD1 covers 8 bases. This CDR3 has 16 residues. CDR1 SGHTA and CDR2 FQGNSA come from the germline V gene. The V gene end was trimmed by 3 bases and the J gene end by 5 bases; junction bases not matched to a gene: 11.

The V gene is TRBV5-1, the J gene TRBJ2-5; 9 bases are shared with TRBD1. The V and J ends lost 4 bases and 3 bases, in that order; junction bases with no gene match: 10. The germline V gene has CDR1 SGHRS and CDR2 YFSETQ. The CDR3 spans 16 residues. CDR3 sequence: CASSSKPTGGEETQYF. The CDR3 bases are TGCGCCAGCAGCAGCAAACCAACAGGGGGCGAAGAGACCCAGTACTTC.

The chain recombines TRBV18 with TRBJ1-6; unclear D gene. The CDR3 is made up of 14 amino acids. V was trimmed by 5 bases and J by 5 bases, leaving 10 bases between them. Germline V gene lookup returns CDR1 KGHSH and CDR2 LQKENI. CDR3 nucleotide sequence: TGTGCCAGCTCAGCTTTCCCAGATAATTCACCCCTCCACTTT. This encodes CASSAFPDNSPLHF.

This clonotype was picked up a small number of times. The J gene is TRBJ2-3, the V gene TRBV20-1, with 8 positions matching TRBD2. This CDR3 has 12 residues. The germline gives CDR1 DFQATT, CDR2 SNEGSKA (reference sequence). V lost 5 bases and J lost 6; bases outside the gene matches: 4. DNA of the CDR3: TGCAGTGCTTCCGGACTAGCTGATACGCAGTATTTT. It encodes CSASGLADTQYF.

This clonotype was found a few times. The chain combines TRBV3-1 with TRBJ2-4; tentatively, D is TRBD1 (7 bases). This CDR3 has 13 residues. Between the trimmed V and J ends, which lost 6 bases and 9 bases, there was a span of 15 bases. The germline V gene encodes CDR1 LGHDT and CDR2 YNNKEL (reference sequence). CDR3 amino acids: CASSPGQEGIQYF. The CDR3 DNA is TGTGCCAGCAGTCCCGGACAGGAGGGCATTCAGTACTTC.

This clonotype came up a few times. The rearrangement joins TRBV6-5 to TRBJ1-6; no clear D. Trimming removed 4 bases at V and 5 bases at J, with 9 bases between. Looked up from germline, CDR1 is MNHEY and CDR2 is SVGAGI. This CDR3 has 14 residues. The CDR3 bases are TGTGCCAGCAGTTGGACGTTTAATAATTCACCCCTCCACTTT. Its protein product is CASSWTFNNSPLHF.

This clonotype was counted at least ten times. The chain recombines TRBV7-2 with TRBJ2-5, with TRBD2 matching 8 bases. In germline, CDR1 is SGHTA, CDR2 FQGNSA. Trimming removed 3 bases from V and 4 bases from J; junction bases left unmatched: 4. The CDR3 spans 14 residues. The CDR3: CASSFMLAGETQYF. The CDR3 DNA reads TGTGCCAGCAGCTTTATGCTAGCGGGAGAGACCCAGTACTTC.

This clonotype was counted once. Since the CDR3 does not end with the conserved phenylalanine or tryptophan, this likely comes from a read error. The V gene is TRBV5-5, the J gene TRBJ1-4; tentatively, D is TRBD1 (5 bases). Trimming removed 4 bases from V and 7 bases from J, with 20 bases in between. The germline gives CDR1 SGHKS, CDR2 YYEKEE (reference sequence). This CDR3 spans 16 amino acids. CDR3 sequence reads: CASSERTTVRREKLFL. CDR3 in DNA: TGTGCCAGCAGCGAACGGACGACAGTTAGGCGTGAAAAACTGTTTCTT.

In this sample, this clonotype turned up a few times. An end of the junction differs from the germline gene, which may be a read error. The CDR3 here is CASSQSGGSVANEQFF. The CDR3 nucleotides read TGCGCCAGCAGCCAGAGCGGGGGTTCTGTGGCCAATGAGCAGTTCTTC. The J gene is TRBJ2-5, the V gene TRBV11-2, with 8 bases identical to TRBD2. The DNA end lines up better with TRBJ2-1; the J call may be wrong. The CDR3 is made up of 16 amino acids. The germline V gene encodes CDR1 SGHAT and CDR2 FQNNGV.

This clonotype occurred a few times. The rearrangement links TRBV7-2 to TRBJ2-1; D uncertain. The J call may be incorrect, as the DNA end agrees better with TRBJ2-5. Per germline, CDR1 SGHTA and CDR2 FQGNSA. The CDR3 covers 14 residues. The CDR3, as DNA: TGTGCCAGCAGGTCCACGGGTTGGCAAGAGACCCAGTACTTC. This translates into CASRSTGWQETQYF.

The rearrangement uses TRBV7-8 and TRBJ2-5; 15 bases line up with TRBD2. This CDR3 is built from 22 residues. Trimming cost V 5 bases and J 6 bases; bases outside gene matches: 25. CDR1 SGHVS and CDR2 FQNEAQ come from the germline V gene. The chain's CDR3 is CASSGSRQIRTSGGAMRKTQYF. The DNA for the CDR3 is TGTGCCAGCAGCGGCAGCCGACAGATAAGGACTAGCGGGGGGGCGATGAGAAAGACCCAGTACTTC.

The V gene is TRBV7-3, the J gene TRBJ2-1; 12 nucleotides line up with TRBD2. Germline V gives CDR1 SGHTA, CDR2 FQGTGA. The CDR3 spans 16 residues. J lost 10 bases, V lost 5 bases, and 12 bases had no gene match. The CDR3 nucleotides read TGTGCCAGCAGCCCATCTAGCGGGAGGGCCAAAGGGGAGCAGTTCTTC. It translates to CASSPSSGRAKGEQFF.

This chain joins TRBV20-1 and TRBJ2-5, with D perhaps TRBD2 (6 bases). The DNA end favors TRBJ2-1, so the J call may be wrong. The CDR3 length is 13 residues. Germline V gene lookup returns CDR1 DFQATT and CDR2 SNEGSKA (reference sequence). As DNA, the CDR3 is TGCAGTGCTAGGGGGGGAGGCTACAATGAGCAGTTCTTC. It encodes CSARGGGYNEQFF.

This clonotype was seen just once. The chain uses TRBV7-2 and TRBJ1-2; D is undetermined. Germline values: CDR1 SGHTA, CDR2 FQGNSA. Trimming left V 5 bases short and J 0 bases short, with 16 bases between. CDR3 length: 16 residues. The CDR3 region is CASSRGAGEANYGYTF. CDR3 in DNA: TGTGCCAGCAGCCGAGGAGCAGGCGAAGCTAACTATGGCTACACCTTC.

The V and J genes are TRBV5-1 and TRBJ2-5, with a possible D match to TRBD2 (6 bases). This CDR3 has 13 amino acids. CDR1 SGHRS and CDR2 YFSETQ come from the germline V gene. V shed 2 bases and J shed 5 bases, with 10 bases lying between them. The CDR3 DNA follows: TGCGCCAGCAGCTTCGGGACTCCCGAGACCCAGTACTTC. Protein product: CASSFGTPETQYF.

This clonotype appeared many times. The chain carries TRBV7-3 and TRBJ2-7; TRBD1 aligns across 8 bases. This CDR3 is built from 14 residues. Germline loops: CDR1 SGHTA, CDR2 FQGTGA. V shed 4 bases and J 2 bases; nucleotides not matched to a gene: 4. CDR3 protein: CASSSQGGTYEQYF. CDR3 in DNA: TGTGCCAGCAGCTCACAGGGGGGAACCTACGAGCAGTACTTC. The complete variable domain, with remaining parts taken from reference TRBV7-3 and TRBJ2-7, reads GAGVSQTPSNKVTEKGKYVELRCDPISGHTALYWYRQSLGQGPEFLIYFQGTGAADDSGLPNDRFFAVRPEGSVSTLKIQRTERGDSAVYLCASSSQGGTYEQYFGPGTRLTVT.

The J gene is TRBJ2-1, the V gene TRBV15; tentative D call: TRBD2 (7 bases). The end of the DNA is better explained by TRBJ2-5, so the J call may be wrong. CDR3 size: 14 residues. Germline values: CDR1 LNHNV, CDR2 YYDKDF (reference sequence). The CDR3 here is CAIGVGGALETQYF. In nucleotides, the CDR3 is TGTGCCATAGGGGTAGGGGGGGCACTAGAGACCCAGTACTTC.

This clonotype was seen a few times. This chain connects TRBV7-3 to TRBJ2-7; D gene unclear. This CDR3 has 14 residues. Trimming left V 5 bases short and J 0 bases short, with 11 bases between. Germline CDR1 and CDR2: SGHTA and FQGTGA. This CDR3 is CASSQGPFSYEQYF. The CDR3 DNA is TGTGCCAGCAGCCAAGGGCCGTTCTCCTACGAGCAGTACTTC.

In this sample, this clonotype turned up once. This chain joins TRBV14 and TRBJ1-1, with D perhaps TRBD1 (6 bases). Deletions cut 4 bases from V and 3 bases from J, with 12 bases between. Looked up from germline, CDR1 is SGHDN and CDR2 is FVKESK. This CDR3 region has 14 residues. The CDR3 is CASSPVDRHTEAFF. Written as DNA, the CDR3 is TGTGCCAGCAGCCCTGTCGACAGGCACACTGAAGCTTTCTTT.

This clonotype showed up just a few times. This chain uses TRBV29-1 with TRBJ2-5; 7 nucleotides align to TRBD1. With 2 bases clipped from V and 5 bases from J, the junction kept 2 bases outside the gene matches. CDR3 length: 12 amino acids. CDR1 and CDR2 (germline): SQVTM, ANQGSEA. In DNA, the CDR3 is TGCAGCGTTGAACAGGGGGATGAGACCCAGTACTTC. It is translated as CSVEQGDETQYF.

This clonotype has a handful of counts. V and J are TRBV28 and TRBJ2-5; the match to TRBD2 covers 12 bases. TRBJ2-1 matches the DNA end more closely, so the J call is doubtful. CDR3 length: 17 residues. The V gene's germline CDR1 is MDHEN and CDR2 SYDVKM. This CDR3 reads CASSFSLGLAGGREQFF. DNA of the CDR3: TGTGCCAGCAGTTTCTCCCTCGGGCTAGCGGGGGGGCGGGAGCAGTTCTTC.

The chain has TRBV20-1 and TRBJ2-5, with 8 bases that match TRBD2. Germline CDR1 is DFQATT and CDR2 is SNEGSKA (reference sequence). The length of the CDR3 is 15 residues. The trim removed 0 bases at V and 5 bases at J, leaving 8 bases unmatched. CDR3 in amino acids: CSARDRQAGVETQYF. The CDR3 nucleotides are TGCAGTGCTAGAGATAGGCAAGCGGGGGTTGAGACCCAGTACTTC.

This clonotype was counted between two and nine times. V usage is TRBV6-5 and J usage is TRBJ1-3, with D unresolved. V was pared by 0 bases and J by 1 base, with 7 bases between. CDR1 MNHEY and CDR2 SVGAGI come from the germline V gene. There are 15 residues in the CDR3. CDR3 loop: CASSYSGLSGNTIYF. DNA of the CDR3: TGTGCCAGCAGTTACTCGGGCCTGTCTGGAAACACCATATATTTT.

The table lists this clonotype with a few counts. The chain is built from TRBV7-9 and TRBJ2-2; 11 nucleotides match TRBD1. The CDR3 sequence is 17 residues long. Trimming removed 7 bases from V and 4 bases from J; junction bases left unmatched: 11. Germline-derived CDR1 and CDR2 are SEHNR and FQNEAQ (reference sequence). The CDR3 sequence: CASTLLPGQGATGELFF. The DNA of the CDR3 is TGTGCCAGCACCCTCCTCCCCGGACAGGGGGCCACCGGGGAGCTGTTTTTT.